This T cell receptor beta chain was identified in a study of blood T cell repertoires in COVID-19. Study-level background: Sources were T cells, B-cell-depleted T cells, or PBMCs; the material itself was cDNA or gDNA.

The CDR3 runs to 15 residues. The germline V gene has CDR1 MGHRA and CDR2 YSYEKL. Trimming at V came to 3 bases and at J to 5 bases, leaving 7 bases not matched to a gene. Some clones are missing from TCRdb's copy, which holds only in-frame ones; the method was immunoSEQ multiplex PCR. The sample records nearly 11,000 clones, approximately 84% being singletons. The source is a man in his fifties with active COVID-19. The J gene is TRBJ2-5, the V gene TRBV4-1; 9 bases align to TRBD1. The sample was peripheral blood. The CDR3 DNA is TGCGCCAGCAGCCACCCCTCCGGGACAGGGGAGACCCAGTACTTC. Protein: CASSHPSGTGETQYF.